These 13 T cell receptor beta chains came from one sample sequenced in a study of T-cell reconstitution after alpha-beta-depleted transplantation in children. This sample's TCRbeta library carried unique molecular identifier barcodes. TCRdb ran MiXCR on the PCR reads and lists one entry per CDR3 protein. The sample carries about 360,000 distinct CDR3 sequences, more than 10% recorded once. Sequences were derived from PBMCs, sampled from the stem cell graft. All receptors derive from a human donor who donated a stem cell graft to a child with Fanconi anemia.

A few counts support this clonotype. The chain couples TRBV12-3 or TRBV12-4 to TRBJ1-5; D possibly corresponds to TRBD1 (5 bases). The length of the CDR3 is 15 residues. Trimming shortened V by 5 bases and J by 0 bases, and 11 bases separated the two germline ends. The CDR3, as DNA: TGTGCCAGCAGTCACGGGGGGGATAGCAATCAGCCCCAGCATTTT. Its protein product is CASSHGGDSNQPQHF.

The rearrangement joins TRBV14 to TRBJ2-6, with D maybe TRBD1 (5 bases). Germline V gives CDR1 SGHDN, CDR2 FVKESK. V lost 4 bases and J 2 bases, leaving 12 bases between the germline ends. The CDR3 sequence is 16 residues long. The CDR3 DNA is TGTGCCAGCAGCCTCAGGGAAACTGCTGGGGCCAACGTCCTGACTTTC. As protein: CASSLRETAGANVLTF.

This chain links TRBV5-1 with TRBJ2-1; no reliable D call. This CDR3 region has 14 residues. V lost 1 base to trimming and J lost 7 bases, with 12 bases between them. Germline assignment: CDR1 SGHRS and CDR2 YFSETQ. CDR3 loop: CASSLQRAPNEQFF. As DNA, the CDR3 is TGCGCCAGCAGCTTGCAAAGGGCGCCGAATGAGCAGTTCTTC.

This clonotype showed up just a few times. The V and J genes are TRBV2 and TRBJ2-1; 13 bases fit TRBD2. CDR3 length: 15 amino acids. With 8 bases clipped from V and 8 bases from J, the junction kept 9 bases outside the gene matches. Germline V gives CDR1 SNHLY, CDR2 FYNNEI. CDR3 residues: CASGTSGDLRDEQFF. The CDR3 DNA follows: TGTGCCAGCGGGACTAGCGGGGATCTAAGGGATGAGCAGTTCTTC.

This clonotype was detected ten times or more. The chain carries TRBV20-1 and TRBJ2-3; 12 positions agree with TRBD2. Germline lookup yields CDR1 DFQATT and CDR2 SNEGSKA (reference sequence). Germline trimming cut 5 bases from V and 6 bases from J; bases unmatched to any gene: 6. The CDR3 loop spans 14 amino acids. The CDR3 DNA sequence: TGCAGTGCTGATCGGACTAGCGGGGAGGATACGCAGTATTTT. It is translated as CSADRTSGEDTQYF.

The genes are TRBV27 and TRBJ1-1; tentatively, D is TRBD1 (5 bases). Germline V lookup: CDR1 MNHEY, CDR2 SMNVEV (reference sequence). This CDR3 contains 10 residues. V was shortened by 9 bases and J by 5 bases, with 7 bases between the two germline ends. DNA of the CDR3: TGTGCCAGGGGGGGTACTGAAGCTTTCTTT. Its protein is CARGGTEAFF.

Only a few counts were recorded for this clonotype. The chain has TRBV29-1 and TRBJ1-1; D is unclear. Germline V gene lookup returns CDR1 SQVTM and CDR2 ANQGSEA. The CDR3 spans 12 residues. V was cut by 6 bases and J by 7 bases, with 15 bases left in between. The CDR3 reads CSVAPGLSEAFF. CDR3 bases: TGCAGCGTGGCACCAGGTTTAAGTGAAGCTTTCTTT.

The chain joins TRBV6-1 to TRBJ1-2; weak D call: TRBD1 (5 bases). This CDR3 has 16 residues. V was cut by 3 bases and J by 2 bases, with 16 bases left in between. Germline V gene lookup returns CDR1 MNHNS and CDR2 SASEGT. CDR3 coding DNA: TGTGCCAGCAGTGAGACGATGGGTCAGGGAAACTATGGCTACACCTTC. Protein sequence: CASSETMGQGNYGYTF.

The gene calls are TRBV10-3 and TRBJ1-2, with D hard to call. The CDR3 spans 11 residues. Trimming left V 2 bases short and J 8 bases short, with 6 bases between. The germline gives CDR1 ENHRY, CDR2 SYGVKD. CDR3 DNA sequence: TGTGCCATCAGTGAGGGAAACGGCTACACCTTC. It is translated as CAISEGNGYTF.

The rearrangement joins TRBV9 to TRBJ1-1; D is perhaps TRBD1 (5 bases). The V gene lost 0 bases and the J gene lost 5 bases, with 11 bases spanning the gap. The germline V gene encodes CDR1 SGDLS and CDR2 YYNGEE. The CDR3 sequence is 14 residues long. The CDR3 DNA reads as TGTGCCAGCAGCGTAGAAGGGGCATCAACTGAAGCTTTCTTT. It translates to CASSVEGASTEAFF.

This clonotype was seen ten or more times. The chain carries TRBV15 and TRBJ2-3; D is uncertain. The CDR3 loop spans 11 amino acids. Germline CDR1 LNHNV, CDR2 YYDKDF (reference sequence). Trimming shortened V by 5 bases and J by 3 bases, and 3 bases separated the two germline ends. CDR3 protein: CATSQTDTQYF. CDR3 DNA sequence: TGTGCCACCAGCCAAACAGATACGCAGTATTTT.

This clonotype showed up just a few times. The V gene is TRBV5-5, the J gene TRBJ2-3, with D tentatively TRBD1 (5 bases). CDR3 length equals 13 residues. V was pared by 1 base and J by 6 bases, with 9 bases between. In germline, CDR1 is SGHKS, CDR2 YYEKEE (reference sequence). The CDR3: CASSLQGMDTQYF. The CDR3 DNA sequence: TGTGCCAGCAGCTTGCAGGGTATGGATACGCAGTATTTT. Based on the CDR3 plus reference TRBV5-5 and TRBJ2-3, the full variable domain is DAGVTQSPTHLIKTRGQQVTLRCSPISGHKSVSWYQQVLGQGPQFIFQYYEKEERGRGNFPDRFSARQFPNYSSELNVNALLLGDSALYLCASSLQGMDTQYFGPGTRLTVL.

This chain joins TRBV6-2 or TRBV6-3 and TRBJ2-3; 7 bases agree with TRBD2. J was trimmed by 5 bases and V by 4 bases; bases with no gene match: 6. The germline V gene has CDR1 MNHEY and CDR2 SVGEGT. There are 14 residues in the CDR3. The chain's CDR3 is CASSLWDYQDTQYF. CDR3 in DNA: TGTGCCAGCAGTTTATGGGACTATCAAGATACGCAGTATTTT.